Below, 3 T cell receptor beta chains from the same sample are listed, as sequenced in a study of blood T cell repertoires in COVID-19. Libraries were prepared by immunoSEQ multiplex PCR; TCRdb keeps only in-frame clonotypes and omits some of them. Among around 140,000 clones listed, 80% to 90% were seen once. Sequences were obtained from peripheral blood. These receptors were collected from a man aged 60 to 69 with active or convalescent COVID-19.

As concerns this clone: Sequence at one end of the junction differs from germline and may be a read error. V gene TRBV15 combines with J gene TRBJ1-3; 7 nucleotides match TRBD1. Germline assignment: CDR1 LNHNV and CDR2 YYDKDF (reference sequence). This CDR3 spans 17 amino acids. In DNA, the CDR3 is TGTGCCACCAGCCGAGAACCGGGACAGAGCTCTGGAAACACCATATATTTT. Translating gives CATSREPGQSSGNTIYF.

The J gene is TRBJ1-2, the V gene TRBV5-6, with D maybe TRBD1 (5 bases). CDR1 is SGHDT and CDR2 is YYEEEE in the germline V gene. The CDR3 is 17 residues long. V lost 1 base, J lost 4 bases, and 20 bases lay in between. DNA for the CDR3: TGTGCCAGCAGCTTGTGGTCAGGGCAAGTGGGGATCTATGGCTACACCTTC. It yields the protein CASSLWSGQVGIYGYTF.

The chain employs TRBV27 and TRBJ2-4; D ambiguous. The germline V gene has CDR1 MNHEY and CDR2 SMNVEV (reference sequence). The CDR3 loop spans 14 amino acids. V was clipped by 3 bases and J by 0 bases, with 6 bases between them. This CDR3 reads CASSFSLAKNIQYF. In DNA form, the CDR3 reads TGTGCCAGCAGTTTTTCCCTAGCCAAAAACATTCAGTACTTC.